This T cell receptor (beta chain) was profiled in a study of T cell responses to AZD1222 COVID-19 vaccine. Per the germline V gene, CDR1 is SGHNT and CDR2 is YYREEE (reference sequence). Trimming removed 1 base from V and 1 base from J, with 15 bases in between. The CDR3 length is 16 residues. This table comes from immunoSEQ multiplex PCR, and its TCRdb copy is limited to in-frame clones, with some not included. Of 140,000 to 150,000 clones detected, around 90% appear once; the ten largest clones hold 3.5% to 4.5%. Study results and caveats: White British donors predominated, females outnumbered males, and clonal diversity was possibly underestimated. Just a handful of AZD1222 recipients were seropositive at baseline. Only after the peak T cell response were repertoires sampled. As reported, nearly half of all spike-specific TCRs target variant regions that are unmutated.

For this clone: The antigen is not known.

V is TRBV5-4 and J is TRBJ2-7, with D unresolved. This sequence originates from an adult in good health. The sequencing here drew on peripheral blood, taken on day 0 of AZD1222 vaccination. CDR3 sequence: CASSLLSGSRSYEQYF. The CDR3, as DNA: TGTGCCAGCAGCTTGCTGTCGGGTAGTAGGTCCTACGAGCAGTACTTC. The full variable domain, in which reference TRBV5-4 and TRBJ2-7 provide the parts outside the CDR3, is ETGVTQSPTHLIKTRGQQVTLRCSSQSGHNTVSWYQQALGQGPQFIFQYYREEENGRGNFPPRFSGLQFPNYSSELNVNALELDDSALYLCASSLLSGSRSYEQYFGPGTRLTVT.